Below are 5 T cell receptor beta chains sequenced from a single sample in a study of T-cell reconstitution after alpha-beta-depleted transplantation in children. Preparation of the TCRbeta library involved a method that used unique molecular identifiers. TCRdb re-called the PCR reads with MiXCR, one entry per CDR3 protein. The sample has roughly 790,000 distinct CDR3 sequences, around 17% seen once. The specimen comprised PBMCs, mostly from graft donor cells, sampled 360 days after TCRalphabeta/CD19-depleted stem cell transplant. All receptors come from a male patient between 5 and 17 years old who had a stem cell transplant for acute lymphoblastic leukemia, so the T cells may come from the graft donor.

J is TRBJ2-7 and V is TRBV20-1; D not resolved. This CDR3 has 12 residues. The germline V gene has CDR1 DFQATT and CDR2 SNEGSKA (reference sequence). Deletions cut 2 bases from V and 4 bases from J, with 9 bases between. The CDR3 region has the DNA TGCAGTGCTAGACTGGCGGAATACGAGCAGTACTTC. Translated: CSARLAEYEQYF.

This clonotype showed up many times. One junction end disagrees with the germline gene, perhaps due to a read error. The CDR3 DNA reads TGTGCCAGCTCACCGGGACTAGCGGGAGTAGAGACCCAGTACTTC. It yields the protein CASSPGLAGVETQYF. The chain is built from TRBV5-1 and TRBJ2-5; 14 nucleotides align to TRBD2. This CDR3 has 15 residues. Germline V CDR1 and CDR2: SGHRS, YFSETQ. The full variable domain, with the rest looked up from reference TRBV5-1 and TRBJ2-5, is KAGVTQTPRYLIKTRGQQVTLSCSPISGHRSVSWYQQTPGQGLQFLFEYFSETQRNKGNFPGRFSGRQFSNSRSEMNVSTLELGDSALYLCASSPGLAGVETQYFGPGTRLLVL.

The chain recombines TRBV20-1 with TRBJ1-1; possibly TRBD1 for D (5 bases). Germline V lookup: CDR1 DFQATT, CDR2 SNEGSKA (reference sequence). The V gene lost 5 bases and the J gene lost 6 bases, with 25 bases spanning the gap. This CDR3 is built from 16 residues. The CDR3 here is CSAPPPQGGGWAEAFF. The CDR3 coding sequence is TGCAGTGCTCCCCCCCCCCAGGGAGGCGGTTGGGCTGAAGCTTTCTTT.

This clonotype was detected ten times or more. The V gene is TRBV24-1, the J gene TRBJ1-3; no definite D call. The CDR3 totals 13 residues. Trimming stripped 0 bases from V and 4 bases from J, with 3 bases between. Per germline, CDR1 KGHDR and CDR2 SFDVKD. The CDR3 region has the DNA TGTGCCACCAGTGATTTGTTCGGAAACACCATATATTTT. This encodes CATSDLFGNTIYF.

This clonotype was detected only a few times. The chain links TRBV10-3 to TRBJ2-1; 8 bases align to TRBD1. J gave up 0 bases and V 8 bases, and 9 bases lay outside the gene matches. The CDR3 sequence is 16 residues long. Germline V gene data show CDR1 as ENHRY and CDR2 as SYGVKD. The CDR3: CAILGTGPSSYNEQFF. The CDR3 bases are TGTGCCATCTTGGGGACAGGACCCAGCTCCTACAATGAGCAGTTCTTC.